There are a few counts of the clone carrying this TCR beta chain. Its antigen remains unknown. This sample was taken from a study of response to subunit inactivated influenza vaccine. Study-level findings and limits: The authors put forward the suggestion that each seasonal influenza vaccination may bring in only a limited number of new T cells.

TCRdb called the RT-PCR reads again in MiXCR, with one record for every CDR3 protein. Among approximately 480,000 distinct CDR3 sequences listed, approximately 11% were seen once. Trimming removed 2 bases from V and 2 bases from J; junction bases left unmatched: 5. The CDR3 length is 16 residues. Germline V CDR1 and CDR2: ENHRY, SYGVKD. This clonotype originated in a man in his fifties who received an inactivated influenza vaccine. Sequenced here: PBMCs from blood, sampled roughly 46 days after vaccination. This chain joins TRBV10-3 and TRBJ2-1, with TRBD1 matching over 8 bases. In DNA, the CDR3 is TGTGCCATCAGTGAGGATAAGGACAGGGCCTACAATGAGCAGTTCTTC. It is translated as CAISEDKDRAYNEQFF.